This TCR beta chain emerged from a study of long-term antiretroviral therapy in people with HIV. Study context: The earliest samples came about a decade before the 2015 immediate-ART recommendation.

The ends were cut back, 3 bases at V and 3 bases at J, with 2 bases in the middle. The CDR3 covers 11 residues. In germline, CDR1 is MNHNS, CDR2 SASEGT. Whole-study results and caveats: The study lacked data on ART adherence, viral resistance or therapy changes. Across all time points, the repertoire was dominated by clones that expanded before ART.

As for this clone: The antigen is undetermined.

Version v3.0 of the immunoSEQ assay was performed at survey level. Each sample aimed for roughly 40,000-55,000 sequenced T-cell genomes. Data came from immunoSEQ multiplex PCR; TCRdb stores just in-frame clones and leaves some out. The sample yields around 15,000 clones, around 80% seen once. This sample comprised unsorted PBMCs, obtained 2.1 years after starting antiretroviral therapy. The chain links TRBV6-1 to TRBJ1-2; no firm D call. The clonotype originates from a man in his forties or fifties with HIV. The CDR3: CASSDHYGYTF. The CDR3 bases are TGTGCCAGCAGTGACCACTATGGCTACACCTTC.